This T cell receptor (beta chain) was observed in a study of spatial heterogeneity in lung cancer. Germline CDR1 SEHNR, CDR2 FQNEAQ (reference sequence). V was cut by 4 bases and J by 0 bases, with 13 bases left in between. The CDR3 sequence is 16 residues long. Time point given: sample taken at primary tumor resection. Whole RNA, which was extracted from tumor, nontumor lung tissue or frozen PBMC, was sequenced without any cell sorting. TCRdb re-analysed the 5' RACE reads in MiXCR, keeping a single row per CDR3 protein. The table lists almost 75,000 distinct CDR3 sequences, about 14% of them singletons.

The J gene is TRBJ1-5, the V gene TRBV7-9; D not certain. This receptor was obtained from a male donor with early-stage non-small cell lung cancer. The sample consisted of PBMCs, taken at surgery. In nucleotides, the CDR3 is TGTGCCAGCAGCTCCGATACGCCTAATAGCAATCAGCCCCAGCATTTT. This gives the protein CASSSDTPNSNQPQHF.